This T cell receptor (beta chain) derives from a study of shared clonotypes between healthy human individuals (dated by TCRdb to 2020 to 2021). A note on the overall study: The cohort comprised a couple of women and a few men aged 18 to 49 years. For each donor, three plates each were used for CD4 naive and CD4 memory, two plates were used for CD8 naive, and one plate was used for CD8 memory. The study deeply sequenced blood TCR repertoires of several healthy adults to estimate repertoire size and the extent of clonotype sharing between individuals. To increase sequencing depth and limit assay-specific biases, TCR repertoire library preparation and sequencing were carried out by different laboratories using diverse techniques. Leukapheresis yielded between about 0.85 and 9 billion PBMCs per donor. Overall study outcomes, separate from this receptor: Even with the large sequencing depth, rarefaction of the sorted-subset datasets indicated that sequencing was incomplete. Only blood was sampled, and tissue TCR repertoires likely differ from those in blood. Naive subsets generally had larger estimated clonotype richness than memory subsets. The genetic and exposure-history diversity represented was limited by the small number of donors. Pairwise subsampling indicated that sequencing depth was expected to affect the degree of clonotype sharing among donors. When a few donors were compared, the shared fraction of clonotypes was roughly 5% for naive CD4, less than 4% for naive CD8, 2.3% for memory CD4, and 0.4% for memory CD8. Compared with non-shared clonotypes, the clonotypes found in all four sorted-subset donors had higher generation probabilities.

In its sample, this clone was seen once. Its binding antigen is unknown. No much larger clone exists at a distance of one base, and base qualities are not known. The donors were healthy, HIV-negative adults with no recently reported acute infections or vaccinations. All donors were Caucasian adults living in Nashville, Tennessee, USA. CD4+ T cells were enriched by magnetic negative selection, after which naive cells were positively selected on CD45RA and the negative fraction was taken as the memory subset. Blood was collected by leukapheresis, and PBMCs were isolated by Ficoll-Histopaque density gradient centrifugation and then cryopreserved in liquid nitrogen vapor phase. Analytical flow cytometry was used to check the purity and quantity of every magnetically sorted T cell population. Each sorted fraction had its genomic DNA isolated and then quantified by UV absorbance on a Nanodrop 2000c. The CDR3 starts with the cysteine, ends with the phenylalanine, and has 12 residues. Here the CDR3 DNA is all that survives: 36 bases in frame from base 1. V lost 8 bases and J lost 7 bases, and the count of bases not matched to a germline gene is 5. The germline V gene (reference sequence) gives CDR1 as MNHEY and CDR2 as SMNVEV.

Using the deep immunoSEQ assay, multiplex PCR amplified TCR CDR3 regions from genomic DNA. Genomic DNA extracted from each cell subset was distributed evenly over all wells of several immunoSEQ 96-well plates, and each plate served as one replicate. Each replicate PCR for sorted subsets received about 210 ng genomic DNA, equal to about 30,000 T cell genomes. The purified libraries were quantified using a Qubit 3.0 fluorometer, sized with a Bioanalyzer 2100, and then quantified again using the KAPA Library Quantification kit. Each immunoSEQ 96-well plate was sequenced on its own single-read 150-cycle Illumina NextSeq 550 flow cell. As for how the authors treated the data: The immunoSEQ output contained only junctional sequences without quality scores, so filtering could not match that applied to full-length reads. To assign V/J genes and CDR3, sequences were annotated using PyIR, a Python wrapper for IgBLAST v1.9, with IMGT germline references. Reads were filtered out if the reads had weak V/J assignments (E-value above 1e-6), no CDR3, stop codons, out-of-frame junctions, or ambiguous translated residues. A V3J clonotype was defined by an identical inferred V gene, J gene, and CDR3 amino acid sequence. To compute the percentage overlap between repertoires, the number of shared unique clonotypes was divided by the size of the smaller repertoire. Repertoire richness was assessed with RTK rarefaction, the Chao1 estimator, and Recon v2.1 estimates of unobserved clonotypes. Generation probabilities for all TCRbeta clonotypes obtained by the gDNA method from a few donors were computed using OLGA. TCRdb re-hosts the immuneACCESS table, in-frame sequences only. Its copies lack some clones; in the studies checked, an unresolved V gene accounts for under half of them, and the cause for the rest is not known. V and J calls and clone size follow that table, whereas D and trimming were derived from the DNA. The sample table holds 2.5 million or so clones, of which more than 90% were seen once. In total, the top ten clones hold around 0.14% of the sample.

In this chain, TRBV27 is recombined with TRBJ1-2; the junction holds 9 bases that match TRBD1. This clonotype originated in a man between 18 and 29 years old in good health. The sample comprised naive CD4+ T cells sorted from blood. According to the study, the label for this sample's cell subset or site signals: CD45RA+ positively selected. The CDR3 sequence is CASWDRAGGYTF. The nucleotide sequence is TGTGCCAGCTGGGACAGGGCGGGTGGCTACACCTTC.